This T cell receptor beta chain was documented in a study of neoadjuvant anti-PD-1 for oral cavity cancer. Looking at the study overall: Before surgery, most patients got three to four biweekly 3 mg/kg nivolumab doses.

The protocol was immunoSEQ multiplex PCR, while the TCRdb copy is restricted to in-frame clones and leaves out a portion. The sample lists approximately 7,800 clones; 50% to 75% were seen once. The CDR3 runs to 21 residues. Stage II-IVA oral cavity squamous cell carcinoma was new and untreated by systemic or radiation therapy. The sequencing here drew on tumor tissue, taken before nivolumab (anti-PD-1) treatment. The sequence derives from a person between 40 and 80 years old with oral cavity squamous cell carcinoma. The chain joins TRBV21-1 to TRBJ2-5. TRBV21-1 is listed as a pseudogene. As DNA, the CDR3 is TGTGCCAGCAGCAAACCCCAGAACAAGGCGCGCCGTTCCCCGGCAAAAGAGACCCAGTACTTC. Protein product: CASSKPQNKARRSPAKETQYF.